What follows is one TCR beta chain and its context. These data come from a study of technical replicates of blood from several donors. Produced via immunoSEQ multiplex PCR; TCRdb's table is partial and in-frame only. The data hold 75,000 to 95,000 clones, with around 92% observed a single time. The receptor was derived from a human donor in good health. Sequencing was performed on T cells isolated from PBMCs.

The DNA for the CDR3 is TGTGCCAGCAGTTTTAATCGGGGGGCCTACGAGCAGTACTTC. Translating it yields CASSFNRGAYEQYF. The chain links TRBV28 to TRBJ2-7; TRBD2 matches 7 bases. Germline V gene sequence: CDR1 MDHEN, CDR2 SYDVKM. The CDR3 sequence is 14 residues long. V gave up 3 bases and J gave up 2 bases; unmatched junction bases: 4.